Described below is a single T cell receptor beta chain sequence and its context. The CDR3 contains 16 residues. V lost 5 bases to trimming and J lost 2 bases, with 19 bases between them. Germline CDR1 and CDR2: SEHNR and FQNEAQ (reference sequence). This sample is drawn from a study of control samples from healthy donors and cancer patients. Data came from immunoSEQ multiplex PCR; TCRdb stores just in-frame clones and leaves some out. This sample carries roughly 63,000 clones, roughly 89% of them seen once, and the ten largest clones take about 6.5%. V is TRBV7-9 and J is TRBJ2-7, with D tentatively TRBD2 (5 bases). Sequences were obtained from PBMCs. This TCR was recovered from a man aged 55 to 70 with colorectal cancer. The CDR3 loop is CASSPQKTTSTYEQYF. The CDR3 region has the DNA TGTGCCAGCAGCCCCCAGAAGACTACCAGCACCTACGAGCAGTACTTC.